The T cell receptor beta chain described here comes from a study of CD8 T cells in ankylosing spondylitis. Overall study findings and caveats: Disease-linked clones reportedly showed significant enrichment in matched ankylosing spondylitis synovial fluid.

For this clonotype: Its target is unknown.

TCRdb reprocessed the 5' RACE reads via MiXCR and lists one record per CDR3 protein. The sample carries approximately 350,000 distinct CDR3 sequences, roughly 20% recorded once. The CDR3 runs 14 residues. Germline CDR1 and CDR2: SGHAT and FQDESV (reference sequence). The V and J ends lost 5 bases and 6 bases, in that order; junction bases with no gene match: 7. Sequencing was performed on blood, either unsorted or a sorted T cell fraction (not recorded which). The rearrangement joins TRBV11-1 to TRBJ2-1; the match to TRBD2 covers 7 bases. The TCR comes from a male donor with ankylosing spondylitis or in good health (not recorded which). The CDR3 region is CASSPGEGGNEQFF. The CDR3 nucleotides are TGTGCCAGCAGCCCGGGGGAGGGCGGCAATGAGCAGTTCTTC.